Sequencing of this TCR beta chain was carried out in a study of molecular identifiers for immune sequencing clone quantification (dated by TCRdb to 2017 to 2018). In the study overall: For a replicate experiment, RNA from 20,000 or 100,000 naive CD8 T cells was divided into five aliquots, of which four were sequenced. This methods study benchmarked molecular-identifier clustering-based TCR repertoire sequencing (MIDCIRS) and TCR RNA copy counting, using CD8 T cells to do so.

This clonotype was picked up many times. What antigen it recognizes has not been identified. Base qualities are missing; no much larger clone stands one base away. The research as a whole found: Modeling estimated approximately 3 recovered TCR RNA copies per cell, compared with 8.5 to 10 by digital PCR, which implies around 30% capture efficiency. Identical TCR molecules sharing a barcode could cause highly expanded clone sizes to be underestimated. The naive libraries included spiked-in Jurkat TCR RNA (roughly nine copies' worth), and this Jurkat TCR RNA is not part of the donor repertoire. Clones above 20 RNA copies held over 99% of molecules in CMV-specific effector cells but under 1% in naive cells. When barcode sub-clustering was not used, chimeric consensus sequences inflated TCR diversity, with chimeras reaching as high as 47%. Even against a background of about a million naive CD8 T cells, spiked-in Jurkat TCR RNA amounting to a single cell's worth was reported to be detectable.

Counted from cysteine to phenylalanine, this CDR3 has 15 amino acids. Kept here is only the CDR3 DNA, which spans 45 bases and is read in frame from base 1. The germline V gene (reference sequence) supplies CDR1 SEHNR and CDR2 FQNEAQ. Between the V and J ends, shortened by 2 bases and 6 bases respectively, the junction contains 15 bases. The library relied on PCR. For sequencing, a NextSeq 500 was employed. Bulk TCR libraries were made following a previously described method, with the TCR primers given in Table S5. Purification of total RNA was performed with the Qiagen AllPrep DNA/RNA kit. Before analysis, reads from multiple sequencing runs of the same library were pooled. For the original study's pipeline: Reads were retained only if an exact TCR constant sequence was present, and the retained reads were trimmed to 150 nt and grouped according to their 12-nt molecular barcodes. Within each barcode group, reads were sub-clustered at a 15% Levenshtein threshold, and quality-weighted consensus sequences were built per RNA molecule. Non-functional sequences were filtered out, along with any lower-count sequence sitting one edit away from another sequence. Barcode sub-clusters with fewer than 20% of the maximum read count were removed, based on fitting two negative binomial distributions. The public reads were reprocessed in TCRdb via fastp at Q25 and MiXCR, keeping in-frame beta chains. Merged by CDR3 protein, the rows form single entries marked with the most common genes and DNA. The V and J calls come from TCRdb's annotation, not from the publication. Present in this sample are 97,000 or so distinct CDR3 sequences, 20% to 25% of which were seen just once. The ten biggest clones cover under 1% of the sample.

Libraries of naive CD8 T cells were built from anywhere between about 20,000 and 1,000,000 sorted cells, with 10%, 30% or 50% of the purified RNA used. Naive CD8 T cells, defined as CD8+CD4-CCR7+CD45RA+, were FACS-sorted into RLT Plus buffer on a BD FACSAria II. Approximately nine TCR copies' worth of Jurkat RNA were spiked into roughly 20,000-1,000,000 naive CD8 T cell samples to test detection sensitivity. Enrichment of CD8 T cells was performed with RosetteSep CD8+ T Cell Enrichment Cocktail and Ficoll-Paque, after which ACK red cell lysis was carried out. The origin of this receptor is a human donor in good health. Some libraries in this study had Jurkat cell RNA spiked in. The sample was naive CD8+ T cells from blood, with Jurkat cell RNA spiked in. Taken with the paper, the label for cell subset or site translates to: FACS-sorted CD8+CD4-CCR7+CD45RA+ naive T cells. The rearrangement joined TRBV7-9 to TRBJ2-3; the D gene is perhaps TRBD2, from 5 matching bases. The sequence in DNA is TGTGCCAGCAGCTTATTTCAAGGACTTTTTGATACGCAGTATTTT. It is translated as CASSLFQGLFDTQYF.